The next 17 T cell receptor beta chains were all read from a single sample in a study of somatic mutations in cytotoxic T cells in rheumatoid arthritis. Data came from immunoSEQ multiplex PCR; TCRdb stores just in-frame clones and leaves some out. The data contain approximately 9,700 clones, roughly 80% of them singletons. Source material: CD8+ T cells sorted from blood. The receptor set was obtained from an adult with rheumatoid arthritis.

The V gene is TRBV25-1, the J gene TRBJ2-5, with D tentatively TRBD1 or TRBD2 (5 bases each). The J call may be incorrect, as the DNA end agrees better with TRBJ2-7. The length of the CDR3 is 12 residues. Germline V CDR1 and CDR2: MGHDK, SYGVNS. The CDR3 nucleotides read TGTGCCAGCAGTAAGGGACCCTACGAGCAGTACTTC. It yields the protein CASSKGPYEQYF.

The genes are TRBV7-6 and TRBJ1-2; D call uncertain. The germline V gene encodes CDR1 SGHVS and CDR2 FNYEAQ. The germline V and J ends were trimmed by 5 bases and 8 bases, with 15 bases remaining between them. The CDR3 extends over 13 amino acids. CDR3 sequence (DNA): TGTGCCAGCAGCCCTTCCCAAGTGGGAGGCTACACCTTC. This translates into CASSPSQVGGYTF.

The genes are TRBV11-2 and TRBJ2-3, with 10 bases lining up with TRBD2. This CDR3 is 15 amino acids long. V lost 2 bases, J lost 4 bases, and 3 bases stayed unmatched. Germline V CDR1 and CDR2: SGHAT, FQNNGV. The CDR3 sequence: CASSLSGGVSDTQYF. DNA of the CDR3: TGTGCCAGCAGCTTAAGCGGGGGGGTCTCAGATACGCAGTATTTT. Supplemented by reference TRBV11-2 and TRBJ2-3, the full variable domain reads EAGVAQSPRYKIIEKRQSVAFWCNPISGHATLYWYQQILGQGPKLLIQFQNNGVVDDSQLPKDRFSAERLKGVDSTLKIQPAKLEDSAVYLCASSLSGGVSDTQYFGPGTRLTVL.

The chain is built from TRBV6-5 and TRBJ2-3; D is undetermined. Germline values: CDR1 MNHEY, CDR2 SVGAGI. This CDR3 comprises 11 residues. Trimming took 10 bases from V and 11 from J, leaving 16 bases between them. The CDR3 sequence: CATLVGFRQYF. Here the CDR3 DNA reads TGTGCCACCCTCGTCGGGTTCCGGCAGTATTTT.

The chain combines TRBV6-6 with TRBJ1-5; the D is unclear. The CDR3 has 14 amino acids. The V end lost 5 bases, the J end lost 9 bases, and 17 bases lay between the germline ends. From germline, CDR1 is MNHNY and CDR2 SVGAGI (reference sequence). The chain's CDR3 is CASSPRSYAGPQHF. As DNA, the CDR3 is TGTGCCAGCAGTCCCCGGTCCTACGCAGGGCCCCAGCATTTT.

The chain uses TRBV9 and TRBJ2-1, with D uncertain. The V and J ends lost 0 bases and 10 bases respectively, with 14 bases between them. CDR1 is SGDLS and CDR2 is YYNGEE in the germline V gene. The length of the CDR3 is 14 residues. Here the CDR3 DNA reads TGTGCCAGCAGCGTAGTGGGAACCGACCGAGAGCAGTTCTTC. Translation: CASSVVGTDREQFF.

The chain combines TRBV19 with TRBJ1-4, with TRBD1 matching 7 bases. CDR3 length: 14 residues. Looked up from germline, CDR1 is LNHDA and CDR2 is SQIVND (reference sequence). Trimming removed 4 bases from V and 7 bases from J; junction bases left unmatched: 6. The CDR3: CASSRGQAGEKLFF. The CDR3 DNA is TGTGCCAGTAGTAGAGGACAGGCGGGTGAAAAACTGTTTTTT.

The chain couples TRBV6-1 to TRBJ2-7; no clear D. Germline CDR1 reads MNHNS; CDR2 reads SASEGT. Trimming pared 10 bases from V and 4 bases from J, leaving 11 bases between. The CDR3 spans 11 residues. CDR3 DNA sequence: TGTGCCACCGGGCTTTCTTACGAGCAGTACTTC. It encodes CATGLSYEQYF.

The chain links TRBV29-1 to TRBJ1-2, with TRBD1 as a possible D gene (6 bases). Between the trimmed V and J ends, which lost 1 base and 0 bases, there was a span of 9 bases. The CDR3 is 14 residues long. Germline CDR1 SQVTM, CDR2 ANQGSEA. The CDR3 spells CSVEVQGTNYGYTF. Here the CDR3 DNA reads TGCAGCGTTGAAGTACAGGGTACTAACTATGGCTACACCTTC.

Here the CDR3 DNA reads TGCGCCAGCAGCCCGGGACTAGCGGGAGGGCCAGGGGAGCAGTACTTC. Protein sequence: CASSPGLAGGPGEQYF. The chain joins TRBV4-1 to TRBJ2-7, with 16 bases fitting TRBD2. The germline V gene has CDR1 MGHRA and CDR2 YSYEKL. CDR3 length: 16 amino acids. Trimming at V came to 4 bases and at J to 7 bases, leaving 7 bases not matched to a gene.

The chain employs TRBV4-1 and TRBJ2-1, with 16 bases lining up with TRBD2. The CDR3 has 16 residues. Germline CDR1 is MGHRA and CDR2 is YSYEKL. Germline trimming cut 3 bases from V and 8 bases from J; bases unmatched to any gene: 4. The CDR3 DNA follows: TGCGCCAGCAGCCAGGGGACTAGCGGGGGGGTGGATGAGCAGTTCTTC. Protein: CASSQGTSGGVDEQFF.

This chain uses TRBV2 with TRBJ2-5; TRBD1 matches at 7 bases. This CDR3 has 15 residues. In germline, CDR1 is SNHLY, CDR2 FYNNEI. V gave up 4 bases and J gave up 2 bases; unmatched junction bases: 7. The CDR3 region is CASSGGDREQETQYF. The CDR3 region has the DNA TGTGCCAGCAGTGGAGGAGACAGGGAACAAGAGACCCAGTACTTC.

V is TRBV6-1 and J is TRBJ2-5, with TRBD2 matching over 7 bases. The CDR3 extends over 13 amino acids. V shed 10 bases, J shed 2 bases, and the junction held 7 bases outside the gene matches. Germline-derived CDR1 and CDR2 are MNHNS and SASEGT. The CDR3 here is CANRGGSQETQYF. CDR3 nucleotide sequence: TGTGCCAACCGCGGGGGATCTCAAGAGACCCAGTACTTC.

The J gene is TRBJ1-2, the V gene TRBV20-1, with no clear D. Germline values: CDR1 DFQATT, CDR2 SNEGSKA (reference sequence). The V gene lost 5 bases and the J gene lost 6 bases, with 10 bases spanning the gap. The CDR3 length is 11 residues. The CDR3 region is CSAPQDNGYTF. CDR3 coding DNA: TGCAGTGCTCCCCAGGATAATGGCTACACCTTC.

The J gene is TRBJ1-1, the V gene TRBV7-6; D gene ambiguous. CDR3 length equals 13 residues. The ends were cut back, 1 base at V and 3 bases at J, with 6 bases in the middle. Germline CDR1 reads SGHVS; CDR2 reads FNYEAQ. The CDR3 loop reads CASSLEGHTEAFF. CDR3 sequence (DNA): TGTGCCAGCAGCTTAGAGGGCCACACTGAAGCTTTCTTT.

The J gene is TRBJ2-7, the V gene TRBV9; D ambiguous. Germline V gene sequence: CDR1 SGDLS, CDR2 YYNGEE. There are 14 residues in the CDR3. Between the trimmed V and J ends, which lost 2 bases and 2 bases, there was a span of 11 bases. The CDR3 DNA reads as TGTGCCAGCAGCGTTGAAGGGTCGACCTACGAGCAGTACTTC. Its translation: CASSVEGSTYEQYF.

The rearrangement links TRBV19 to TRBJ1-3; D possibly corresponds to TRBD1 (6 bases). CDR3 length equals 14 residues. V lost 10 bases and J 0 bases, leaving 13 bases between the germline ends. The germline V gene encodes CDR1 LNHDA and CDR2 SQIVND (reference sequence). Here the CDR3 reads CATRNRDSGNTIYF. For the CDR3, the DNA is TGTGCCACCCGTAACAGGGACTCTGGAAACACCATATATTTT.